This T cell receptor beta chain was sequenced during a study of shared clonotypes between healthy human individuals. The data were produced by immunoSEQ multiplex PCR, yet TCRdb's version contains in-frame clones alone and is incomplete. This sample has about 1 million clones; approximately 78% occur once, and the top ten carry under 0.65%. A note on this clone: What it recognizes is unknown.

The V segment lost 4 bases and the J segment 1 base; nucleotides outside the gene matches: 3. Germline V gene lookup returns CDR1 SGHRS and CDR2 YFSETQ. The CDR3 has 14 amino acids. Study-wide points: Estimated richness was generally greater in naive than memory subsets.

The origin of this receptor is a man in his late teens or twenties in good health. Some clones in this sample may be carry-over from other donors' samples. The material sequenced was memory CD4+ T cells from PBMCs. Regarding subset: CD45RA-negative fraction. The rearrangement links TRBV5-1 to TRBJ2-5, with 8 bases that match TRBD1. The CDR3 region has the DNA TGCGCCAGCAGCCCTACAGGGGGCCAAGAGACCCAGTACTTC. It translates to CASSPTGGQETQYF.